The clone carrying this T cell receptor beta chain has a handful of counts. What it binds is unknown. The data originate from a study of T cells after yellow fever vaccination. General study points: A small proportion of clonotypes was detected in both the CD4 and CD8 compartments.

CDR1 ENHRY and CDR2 SYGVKD come from the germline V gene. The CDR3 totals 17 residues. V trimming: 3 bases; J trimming: 4 bases; junction bases outside the gene matches: 7. From the 5' RACE reads, TCRdb called clonotypes with MiXCR, one entry per CDR3 protein. There are 500,000 to 650,000 distinct CDR3 sequences in the sample; 9% to 15% occur only once, and 14% to 15% lies in the top ten. The sequence was obtained from a man in his thirties or forties who received the YFV17D yellow fever vaccine. The sample in question was PBMCs, obtained on the day of the yellow fever booster vaccination. The chain recombines TRBV10-3 with TRBJ2-3; 13 bases match TRBD2. The CDR3 protein is CAISDLTSGRAPDTQYF. Written as DNA, the CDR3 is TGTGCCATCAGTGACTTAACTAGCGGGAGGGCCCCAGATACGCAGTATTTT.